The sequence of this TCR beta chain was determined in a study of blood T cell repertoires in COVID-19. At the level of the study: The United States, Italy and Spain supplied acute and convalescent COVID-19 samples. Sample material is recorded as cDNA or gDNA derived from T cells, B-cell-depleted T cells, or PBMCs.

From germline, CDR1 is MNHEY and CDR2 SVGAGI. V was pared by 4 bases and J by 6 bases, with 16 bases between. CDR3 length equals 15 residues. The sample holds one count of this clone. In the original workflow: Estimation of nucleated cell counts relied on the amplification of reference gene primers. The protocol was immunoSEQ multiplex PCR, while the TCRdb copy is restricted to in-frame clones and leaves out a portion. V and J calls and clone size follow that table, whereas D and trimming were derived from the DNA. This repertoire shows about 330,000 clones, 65% to 90% found once; its top ten account for approximately 7.5%.

This sequence originates from a human donor in a cohort sampled during active COVID-19. The chain joins TRBV6-5 to TRBJ2-1; D perhaps matches TRBD2 (5 bases). What was sequenced was peripheral blood. Here the CDR3 reads CASSFERVTTNEQFF. As DNA, the CDR3 is TGTGCCAGCAGTTTCGAGAGGGTCACTACCAATGAGCAGTTCTTC.